This is a list of T cell receptor beta chains from one sample in a study of early T cells in non-severe SARS-CoV-2 infection. TCRdb reprocessed the 5' RACE reads with MiXCR, giving one entry per CDR3 protein. The table has under 30,000 distinct CDR3 sequences, about 5.5% seen once. The material sequenced was whole blood. The receptors come from an adult who was a healthcare worker with PCR-confirmed SARS-CoV-2 infection or an uninfected control (not recorded which). Both conserved end residues are part of each CDR3. The D gene is left open where the match is weak. Expanded clones are given a class, and other clones once, few, many or no size at all.

>NA|13|NA|TRBV20-1|TRBJ1-1
TGCAGTGCTAGACCCGCATTAGGGGCTGAAGCTTTCTTT
CSARPALGAEAFF
>NA|14|few|TRBV20-1|TRBJ2-6
TGCAGTGCTCCAGAGATGGGTCGGGCCAACGTCCTGACTTTC
CSAPEMGRANVLTF
>NA|13|NA|TRBV11-3|TRBJ2-7
TGTGCCAGCAGCTACAATAGCCGAAGCGAGCAGTACTTC
CASSYNSRSEQYF
>TRBD2|18|NA|TRBV20-1|TRBJ2-1
TGCAGTGCTAGAGATAGGACTAGCGGGAGAGAAGGGAACAATGAGCAGTTCTTC
CSARDRTSGREGNNEQFF
>NA|13|few|TRBV24-1|TRBJ1-4
TGTGCCACCAGTGAACGGGAGAATGAAAAACTGTTTTTT
CATSERENEKLFF
>TRBD2|18|many|TRBV4-3|TRBJ2-2
TGCGCCAGCAGCCAGGAGCTAGCGGGAGGGCCAGCCACCGGGGAGCTGTTTTTT
CASSQELAGGPATGELFF
>TRBD1|15|few|TRBV28|TRBJ2-7
TGTGCCAGCAGACAAGGGACAGGGCCATCCTACGAGCAGTACTTC
CASRQGTGPSYEQYF
>TRBD2|15|many|TRBV20-1|TRBJ2-7
TGCAGTGCTAGAGGCCTAGCGGGGGGGCCGGGCGAGCAGTACTTC
CSARGLAGGPGEQYF
>NA|15|NA|TRBV6-5|TRBJ1-3
TGTGCCAGCAGGAAAACCGGGACGGCTGGAAACACCATATATTTT
CASRKTGTAGNTIYF
>NA|14|few|TRBV20-1|TRBJ2-5
TGCAGTGCTAGAGGGGGAAGCACCCAAGAGACCCAGTACTTC
CSARGGSTQETQYF
>NA|14|many|TRBV6-6|TRBJ2-3
TGTGCCAGCAGTTACCACGGGGCCACAGATACGCAGTATTTT
CASSYHGATDTQYF
>TRBD1|15|many|TRBV2|TRBJ2-7
TGTGCCAGCAGTCCCACTCGACAGGGTCGTTACGAGCAGTACTTC
CASSPTRQGRYEQYF
>NA|15|many|TRBV6-2/TRBV6-3|TRBJ2-2
TGTGCCAGCAGTTACCCCGGGTCCCCGGGAAGGGAGCTGTTTTTT
CASSYPGSPGRELFF
>NA|14|medium-sized|TRBV2|TRBJ2-3
TGTGCCAGCAGTGAACTAGGGAACATGGATACGCAGTATTTT
CASSELGNMDTQYF
>NA|14|many|TRBV5-5|TRBJ1-3
TGTGCCAGCAGCGGCGCGCTATTTAGTAACACCATATATTTT
CASSGALFSNTIYF
>TRBD2|14|many|TRBV9|TRBJ2-7
TGTGCCAGCAGCGTAGGCGGGAGTGTAGCCGAGCAGTACTTC
CASSVGGSVAEQYF
>TRBD1|14|many|TRBV20-1|TRBJ1-4
TGCAGTGCTAGCGCGGGACAGGTTAATGAAAAACTGTTTTTT
CSASAGQVNEKLFF
>NA|15|many|TRBV2|TRBJ2-3
TGTGCCAGCCTACCCCGGGACCGACTCACAGATACGCAGTATTTT
CASLPRDRLTDTQYF
>NA|16|few|TRBV3-1|TRBJ1-4
TGTGCCAGCAGCCAAGATCGTTGGGGGGCGAGTGAAAAACTGTTTTTT
CASSQDRWGASEKLFF
>NA|12|many|TRBV6-5|TRBJ2-7
TGTGCCAGCAGTTCCCCAATGGGCCTCAAGTACTTC
CASSSPMGLKYF
>NA|13|many|TRBV19|TRBJ2-7
TGTGCCAGTAGTACCGTGGGGGGATACGAGCAGTACTTC
CASSTVGGYEQYF
>TRBD2|13|many|TRBV10-2|TRBJ2-7
TGCGCCAGTAGGACTAGCGGGACTATCGAGCAGTACTTC
CASRTSGTIEQYF
>NA|14|many|TRBV4-2|TRBJ2-1
TGTGCCAGCAGCCAATTAGGGGCCGGTTATGAGCAGTTCTTC
CASSQLGAGYEQFF
>NA|16|many|TRBV5-4|TRBJ2-7
TGTGCCAGCAGCTTGGGTAGTGCGGGCGGCACCTACGAGCAGTACTTC
CASSLGSAGGTYEQYF
>NA|14|many|TRBV2|TRBJ2-3
TGTGCCACCGGCGTCTCAGGGGACACAGATACGCAGTATTTT
CATGVSGDTDTQYF
>NA|15|few|TRBV10-2|TRBJ2-5
TGCGCCAGCAGTGCGGGGGGCGGGCGACAAGAGACCCAGTACTTC
CASSAGGGRQETQYF
>NA|14|many|TRBV7-9|TRBJ1-4
TGTGCCAGCAGCTCCGGGACCGGATGGGAAAAACTGTTTTTT
CASSSGTGWEKLFF
>TRBD2|16|many|TRBV5-4|TRBJ2-1
TGTGCCAGCAGCTCCGGACTAGCGGGAGTCTACAATGAGCAGTTCTTC
CASSSGLAGVYNEQFF
>NA|12|NA|TRBV6-2/TRBV6-3|TRBJ1-1
TGTGCCAGCACCACAACCCAGAGGGAAGCTTTCTTT
CASTTTQREAFF
>TRBD1|14|many|TRBV29-1|TRBJ2-1
TGCAGCGTTGAGGCAGGGGGCCGGGATAATGAGCAGTTCTTC
CSVEAGGRDNEQFF
>TRBD1|13|many|TRBV27|TRBJ1-6
TGTGCCAGCAGATCGACAGGGTGGTCACCCCTCCACTTT
CASRSTGWSPLHF
>NA|12|few|TRBV2|TRBJ1-1
TGTGCCAGCAGCGGACAGTTTGGGGAAGCTTTCTTT
CASSGQFGEAFF
>TRBD1|15|many|TRBV9|TRBJ1-1
TGTGCCAGCAGCGTAGGGGGACAGGGGTTCGCTGAAGCTTTCTTT
CASSVGGQGFAEAFF
>NA|11|many|TRBV7-2|TRBJ2-3
TGTGCCAGCAGCAGGGATAATACGCAGTATTTT
CASSRDNTQYF
>TRBD1|13|few|TRBV20-1|TRBJ2-7
TGCAGTGCCCCGGGACAGGGGGTGAATTTGCAGTACTTC
CSAPGQGVNLQYF
>NA|13|many|TRBV15|TRBJ2-7
TGTGCCACCAGCAGAGAAAAGGGCTACGAGCAGTACTTC
CATSREKGYEQYF
>NA|15|many|TRBV5-4|TRBJ2-3
TGTGCCAGCAGCTTGGCAGGGGCCGGCACAGATACGCAGTATTTT
CASSLAGAGTDTQYF
>NA|11|few|TRBV20-1|TRBJ2-1
TGCAGTTCTTTATTTAGCGGTGAGCAGTTCTTC
CSSLFSGEQFF
>NA|12|few|TRBV12-5|TRBJ1-1
TGTGCTAGTGGGGAGGGACCGTCCGAAGCTTTCTTT
CASGEGPSEAFF
>NA|16|many|TRBV12-3/TRBV12-4|TRBJ1-5
TGTGCCAGCAGTTTAGGGACACCGGGTGCTAATCAGCCCCAGCATTTT
CASSLGTPGANQPQHF
>NA|14|few|TRBV28|TRBJ2-7
TGTGCCAGCAGTTTCTCAGACTTATCCTACGAGCAGTACTTC
CASSFSDLSYEQYF
>TRBD1|14|many|TRBV5-6|TRBJ2-7
TGTGCCAGCAGCTTGGGACAGGGGACAGGCGAGCAGTACTTC
CASSLGQGTGEQYF
>TRBD1|15|many|TRBV19|TRBJ2-1
TGTGCCAGTAGTATGGCCGGGACAGGGGGCAATGAGCAGTTCTTC
CASSMAGTGGNEQFF
>NA|14|NA|TRBV7-9|TRBJ2-3
TGTGCCAGCAGCGCCGAAATTAACACAGATACGCAGTATTTT
CASSAEINTDTQYF
>TRBD2|18|many|TRBV27|TRBJ2-5
TGTGCCAGCCTTAAAATGGGTCTAGCGGGGGGTCGGAAGGAGACCCAGTACTTC
CASLKMGLAGGRKETQYF
>NA|12|many|TRBV20-1|TRBJ2-7
TGCAGTGCTAGACTAGCAGAGTACGAGCAGTACTTC
CSARLAEYEQYF
>NA|12|few|TRBV6-6|TRBJ2-2
TGTGCCAGCAGCCCGAAAATCGGGGAGCTGTTTTTT
CASSPKIGELFF
>NA|15|many|TRBV7-7|TRBJ2-2
TGTGCCAGCAGCTCCGACCCTTTCCTTACCGGGGAGCTGTTTTTT
CASSSDPFLTGELFF
>NA|15|NA|TRBV28|TRBJ2-7
TGTGCCAGCAGTTTAATTGACAGAGTCTCCTACGAGCAGTACTTC
CASSLIDRVSYEQYF